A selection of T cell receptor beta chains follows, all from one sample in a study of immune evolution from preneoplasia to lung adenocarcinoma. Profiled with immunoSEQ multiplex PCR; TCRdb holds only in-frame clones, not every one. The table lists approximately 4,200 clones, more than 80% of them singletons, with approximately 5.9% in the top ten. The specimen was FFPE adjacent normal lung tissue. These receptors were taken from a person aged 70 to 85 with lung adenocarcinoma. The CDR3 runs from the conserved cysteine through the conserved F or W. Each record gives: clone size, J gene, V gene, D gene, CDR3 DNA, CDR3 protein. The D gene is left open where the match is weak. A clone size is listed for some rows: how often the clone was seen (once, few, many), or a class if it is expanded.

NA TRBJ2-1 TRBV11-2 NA TGTGCCAGCAGCTTACCTAATGAGCAGTTCTTC CASSLPNEQFF
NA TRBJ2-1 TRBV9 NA TGTGCCAGCAGCGTAGGGGGGGCGACCCCTTCTGACAATGAGCAGTTCTTC CASSVGGATPSDNEQFF
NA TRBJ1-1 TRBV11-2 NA TGTGCCAGCAGCTTAGAAATGCAGGGTCGGACTGAAGCTTTCTTT CASSLEMQGRTEAFF
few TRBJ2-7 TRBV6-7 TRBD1 TGTGCCAGCAGTTACTCCCACAGGGGCTACCCTAACGAGCAGTACTTC CASSYSHRGYPNEQYF
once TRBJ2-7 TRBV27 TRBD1 TGTGCCAGCAGTTTAGCAGGGGGCAACGAGCAGTACTTC CASSLAGGNEQYF
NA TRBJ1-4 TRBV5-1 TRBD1 TGCGCCAGCAGTTCGGACAGGGTGGAGGAAAAACTGTTTTTT CASSSDRVEEKLFF
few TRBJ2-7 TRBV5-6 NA TGTGCCAGCAGCTTCCCCGGGGTCGAGCAGTACTTC CASSFPGVEQYF
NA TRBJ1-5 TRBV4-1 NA TGCGCCAGCAGCCAAGGAGAGACAGGAAACCAGCCCCAGCATTTT CASSQGETGNQPQHF
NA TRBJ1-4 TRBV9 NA TGTGCCAGCAGTGAACTAGAAACAACTAATGAAAAACTGTTTTTT CASSELETTNEKLFF
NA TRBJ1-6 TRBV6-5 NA TGTGCCAGCAGTTCTACCGGGACGGGAAATTCACCCCTCCACTTT CASSSTGTGNSPLHF
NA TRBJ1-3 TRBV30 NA TGTGCCTGGAGTGTACGGGGGACATTCTCCAACACCATATATTTT CAWSVRGTFSNTIYF
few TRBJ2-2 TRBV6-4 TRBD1 TGTGCCAGCGGACAGGGGGCGGACACCGGGGAGCTGTTTTTT CASGQGADTGELFF
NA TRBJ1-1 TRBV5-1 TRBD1 TGCGCCAGCAGTGGACAGGGGGCAGGGACTGAAGCTTTCTTT CASSGQGAGTEAFF
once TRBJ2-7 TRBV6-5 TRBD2 TGTGCCAGCAGTCGACTAGCGGTGAGCTCCTACGAGCAGTACTTC CASSRLAVSSYEQYF